Each of the 21 T cell receptor beta chains below was sequenced from the same sample in a study of blood T cells in healthy people across ages. Next came a second PCR, run for about 7 to 12 cycles, which used a sample-barcoded 5' primer along with a J-beta primer mix. Using its own MiXCR run on the 5' RACE reads, TCRdb lists one record per CDR3 protein. This table has 1.5 million to 1.8 million distinct CDR3 sequences, roughly two fifths appearing once. Sequenced input: blood. These receptors originate from a woman aged 18-29 years in good health.

The chain recombines TRBV28 with TRBJ2-1; 15 positions match TRBD2. The germline CDR1 and CDR2 sequences are MDHEN and SYDVKM. V lost 0 bases to trimming and J lost 9 bases; unmatched junction nucleotides: 3. The CDR3 runs to 16 residues. CDR3 loop: CASSLWGLAGGGEQFF. The CDR3 nucleotides are TGTGCCAGCAGTTTATGGGGACTAGCGGGAGGTGGTGAGCAGTTCTTC.

This clonotype was counted a few times. This chain links TRBV20-1 with TRBJ1-5, with D possibly TRBD1 on 6 matching bases. The length of the CDR3 is 12 residues. V was shortened by 6 bases and J by 3 bases, with 9 bases between the two germline ends. Per the germline V gene, CDR1 is DFQATT and CDR2 is SNEGSKA (reference sequence). CDR3 nucleotides: TGCAGTGCCAGACAGGTCAATCAGCCCCAGCATTTT. It specifies CSARQVNQPQHF.

The chain recombines TRBV6-2 or TRBV6-3 with TRBJ2-7; D gene uncertain. V was cut by 2 bases and J by 2 bases, with 13 bases left in between. The CDR3 is 15 residues long. Germline CDR1 is MNHEY and CDR2 is SVGEGT. The CDR3 region is CASSYRASSTYEQYF. In DNA form, the CDR3 reads TGTGCCAGCAGTTACCGGGCCTCTTCTACCTACGAGCAGTACTTC.

V gene TRBV7-6 combines with J gene TRBJ2-5, with TRBD2 as a possible D gene (5 bases). Trimming cost V 5 bases and J 5 bases, with 27 bases left between them. The CDR3 totals 18 residues. Germline CDR1 reads SGHVS; CDR2 reads FNYEAQ. This CDR3 reads CASSGSWTGLSGLETQYF. Here the CDR3 DNA reads TGTGCCAGCAGCGGATCCTGGACGGGATTAAGTGGTTTGGAGACCCAGTACTTC.

The chain couples TRBV10-3 to TRBJ2-4; TRBD2 is a possible D gene (6 bases). Trimming shortened V by 4 bases and J by 8 bases, and 21 bases separated the two germline ends. The germline gives CDR1 ENHRY, CDR2 SYGVKD. The CDR3 has 16 amino acids. The CDR3 sequence is CAISGGEKGGVDIQYF. The DNA of the CDR3 is TGTGCCATCAGTGGGGGGGAAAAAGGCGGTGTAGACATTCAGTACTTC.

In this sample, this clonotype turned up a few times. The chain is built from TRBV28 and TRBJ1-4; D is uncertain. This CDR3 is 12 amino acids long. From germline, CDR1 is MDHEN and CDR2 SYDVKM. V was shortened by 3 bases and J by 7 bases, with 6 bases between the two germline ends. The CDR3 loop is CASSLRPEKLFF. CDR3 DNA sequence: TGTGCCAGCAGTTTGCGACCTGAAAAACTGTTTTTT. The full variable domain, in which reference TRBV28 and TRBJ1-4 provide the parts outside the CDR3, is DVKVTQSSRYLVKRTGEKVFLECVQDMDHENMFWYRQDPGLGLRLIYFSYDVKMKEKGDIPEGYSVSREKKERFSLILESASTNQTSMYLCASSLRPEKLFFGSGTQLSVL.

Only a few counts were recorded for this clonotype. The chain couples TRBV12-3 or TRBV12-4 to TRBJ1-1; D not certain. This CDR3 is 14 amino acids long. V was trimmed by 5 bases and J by 4 bases, leaving 14 bases between them. The CDR3 DNA is TGTGCCAGCAGTCTGCCACAGAGGGTCACTGAAGCTTTCTTT. Its translation is CASSLPQRVTEAFF.

Note on this clonotype: The junction departs from germline at one end; a sequencing error may be responsible. The chain has TRBV7-7 and TRBJ2-5, with 11 positions matching TRBD2. The CDR3 spans 15 residues. Germline V gene sequence: CDR1 SSHAT, CDR2 FNYEAQ (reference sequence). CDR3 nucleotides: TGTGCTAGCAGCTCACTAGCGGGAGTCCAAGAGACCCAGTACTTC. This sequence encodes CASSSLAGVQETQYF.

This clonotype was detected a few times. This rearrangement joins TRBV7-2 to TRBJ2-3; no reliable D call. This CDR3 contains 14 residues. Germline CDR1 is SGHTA and CDR2 is FQGNSA. V lost 4 bases to trimming and J lost 2 bases, with 10 bases between them. CDR3 sequence reads: CASSSPVPTDTQYF. As DNA, the CDR3 is TGTGCCAGCAGCTCTCCAGTTCCCACAGATACGCAGTATTTT.

The chain employs TRBV6-2 or TRBV6-3 and TRBJ2-7; a possible D gene is TRBD2 (5 bases). The V gene lost 3 bases and the J gene lost 2 bases, with 11 bases spanning the gap. This CDR3 is 14 amino acids long. Germline V gene data show CDR1 as MNHEY and CDR2 as SVGEGT. CDR3 amino acids: CASSYWSGTYEQYF. The CDR3 region has the DNA TGTGCCAGCAGTTATTGGTCGGGGACCTACGAGCAGTACTTC.

The gene calls are TRBV30 and TRBJ1-4, with D possibly matching TRBD1 (5 bases). The V gene's germline CDR1 is GTSNPN and CDR2 SVGIG (reference sequence). The length of the CDR3 is 17 residues. V was clipped by 3 bases and J by 8 bases, with 25 bases between them. This CDR3 reads CAWSPRDGWLESEKLFF. DNA for the CDR3: TGTGCCTGGAGCCCCCGGGACGGATGGCTGGAGAGCGAAAAACTGTTTTTT. Supplemented by reference TRBV30 and TRBJ1-4, the full variable domain reads SQTIHQWPATLVQPVGSPLSLECTVEGTSNPNLYWYRQAAGRGLQLLFYSVGIGQISSEVPQNLSASRPQDRQFILSSKKLLLSDSGFYLCAWSPRDGWLESEKLFFGSGTQLSVL.

This clonotype has just a few counts. The chain combines TRBV13 with TRBJ1-2, with 10 bases matching TRBD1. Germline values: CDR1 PRHDT, CDR2 FYEKMQ (reference sequence). The CDR3 has 15 residues. V shed 5 bases, J shed 6 bases, and the junction held 9 bases outside the gene matches. CDR3 protein: CASSPGLTGGDGYTF. CDR3 coding DNA: TGTGCCAGCAGCCCCGGTTTGACAGGGGGCGATGGCTACACCTTC.

This clonotype was counted only a few times. The chain recombines TRBV20-1 with TRBJ2-3; the D call may be TRBD1 or TRBD2 (5 bases each). V shed 0 bases and J shed 2 bases, with 12 bases lying between them. Germline CDR1 reads DFQATT; CDR2 reads SNEGSKA (reference sequence). This CDR3 has 15 residues. CDR3 in amino acids: CSARDVGEVTDTQYF. The CDR3 DNA reads as TGCAGTGCTAGAGACGTGGGGGAAGTCACAGATACGCAGTATTTT.

This clonotype was seen only a few times. The chain carries TRBV5-1 and TRBJ2-7; D is unclear. The CDR3 spans 15 residues. Germline loops: CDR1 SGHRS, CDR2 YFSETQ. V was cut by 4 bases and J by 4 bases, with 18 bases left in between. The chain's CDR3 is CASSPARPESYEQYF. CDR3 bases: TGCGCCAGCAGCCCCGCCAGACCGGAAAGTTACGAGCAGTACTTC.

This clonotype was observed a few times. The V gene is TRBV7-6, the J gene TRBJ1-2; TRBD1 is a possible D gene (5 bases). The CDR3 covers 15 residues. Germline V gene data show CDR1 as SGHVS and CDR2 as FNYEAQ. Trimming took off 1 base at V and 6 bases at J, with 15 bases between the two ends. The CDR3 here is CASSLEGAMGNGYTF. The DNA of the CDR3 is TGTGCCAGCAGCTTAGAAGGGGCCATGGGAAATGGCTACACCTTC.

This chain uses TRBV6-2 or TRBV6-3 with TRBJ2-1; D is ambiguous. TRBJ2-7 explains the end of the DNA better; the J call may be wrong. The CDR3 sequence is 13 residues long. Per the germline V gene, CDR1 is MNHEY and CDR2 is SVGEGT. The CDR3: CASSYQVDNEQYF. CDR3 coding DNA: TGTGCCAGCAGTTACCAGGTAGACAATGAGCAGTACTTC.

This sequence joins TRBV28 and TRBJ2-5; a weak D match, TRBD2 (5 bases). This CDR3 has 15 residues. Trimming took off 7 bases at V and 3 bases at J, with 18 bases between the two ends. Per germline, CDR1 MDHEN and CDR2 SYDVKM. The CDR3 DNA is TGTGCCAGCACCCCACGGAGGAGTGGGGAAGAGACCCAGTACTTC. Translation gives CASTPRRSGEETQYF.

The rearrangement joins TRBV4-1 to TRBJ1-2, with TRBD1 matching over 8 bases. Germline V gene data show CDR1 as MGHRA and CDR2 as YSYEKL. The CDR3 runs 15 residues. The ends lost 4 bases at V and 4 bases at J; junction bases unmatched: 8. The CDR3 loop reads CASSPGQAFAYGYTF. CDR3 sequence (DNA): TGCGCCAGCAGCCCGGGACAGGCCTTCGCCTATGGCTACACCTTC.

The gene calls are TRBV6-2 or TRBV6-3 and TRBJ2-1; 7 bases map to TRBD1. Losses at the gene ends were 8 bases for V and 9 bases for J; bases not matched to a gene: 10. The CDR3 has 13 amino acids. In germline, CDR1 is MNHEY, CDR2 SVGEGT. CDR3 in amino acids: CASRSEGAGEQFF. CDR3 bases: TGTGCCAGCCGATCTGAGGGGGCTGGTGAGCAGTTCTTC.

The V and J genes are TRBV7-9 and TRBJ1-4, with a tentative D call TRBD1 (6 bases). Trimming took off 2 bases at V and 4 bases at J, with 11 bases between the two ends. Looked up from germline, CDR1 is SEHNR and CDR2 is FQNEAQ (reference sequence). This CDR3 is 15 amino acids long. CDR3 sequence: CASSLRTVLNEKLFF. CDR3 bases: TGTGCCAGCAGCTTAAGGACAGTACTTAATGAAAAACTGTTTTTT.

As regards this clonotype: Mismatch with germline at one junction end may stem from a read error. J is TRBJ2-7 and V is TRBV25-1, with TRBD1 as a possible D gene (5 bases). The CDR3 loop spans 12 amino acids. Germline lookup yields CDR1 MGHDK and CDR2 SYGVNS. The CDR3 bases are TGTGCCAGCAGGGACACCTACTACGAGCAGCACTTC. Translating it yields CASRDTYYEQHF.